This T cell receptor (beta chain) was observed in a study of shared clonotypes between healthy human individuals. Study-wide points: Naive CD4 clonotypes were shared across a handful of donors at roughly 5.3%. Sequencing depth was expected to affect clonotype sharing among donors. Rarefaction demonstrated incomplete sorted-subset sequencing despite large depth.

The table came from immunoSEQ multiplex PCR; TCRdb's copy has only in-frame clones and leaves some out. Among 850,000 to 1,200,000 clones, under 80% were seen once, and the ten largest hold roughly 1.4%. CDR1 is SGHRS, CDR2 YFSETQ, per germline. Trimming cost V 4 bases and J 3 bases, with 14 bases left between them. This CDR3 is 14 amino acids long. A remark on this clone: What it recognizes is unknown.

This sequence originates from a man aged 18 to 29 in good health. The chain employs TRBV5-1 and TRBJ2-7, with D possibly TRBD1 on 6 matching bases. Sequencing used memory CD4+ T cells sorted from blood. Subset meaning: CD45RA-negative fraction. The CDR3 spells CASSPLGRGYEQYF. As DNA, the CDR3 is TGCGCCAGCAGCCCCCTCGGCAGGGGCTACGAGCAGTACTTC.